The T cell receptor beta chain under discussion was sequenced for a study of cytomegalovirus exposure and HLA in healthy donors. CDR3 size: 12 residues. Germline-derived CDR1 and CDR2 are MDHEN and SYDVKM. With 4 bases removed from V and 3 bases from J, the gap between germline ends came to 6 bases. The PCR contained 60 Vbeta and 13 Jbeta primers. Clones were sequenced by immunoSEQ multiplex PCR, and TCRdb holds only the in-frame ones, with some missing. Of 150,000 to 200,000 clones listed, more than 65% are singletons. The sequenced material came from PBMCs. The chain has TRBV28 and TRBJ1-2, with unresolved D. The TCR comes from a middle-aged man in good health and CMV-seropositive. CDR3 in DNA: TGTGCCAGCAGTTCAGACTACTATGGCTACACCTTC. Translating it yields CASSSDYYGYTF.